The 10 T cell receptor beta chains listed next were all sequenced from one sample in a study of blood T cell repertoires in COVID-19. TCRdb keeps only in-frame clones here, not all; method: immunoSEQ multiplex PCR. The sample shows just under 40,000 clones, approximately 85% of them seen only once. The specimen was peripheral blood. The receptor set was obtained from a human donor in a cohort sampled during active COVID-19.

This clone has only a few counts. This chain joins TRBV18 and TRBJ1-4, with 8 bases that match TRBD1. Per germline, CDR1 KGHSH and CDR2 LQKENI. This CDR3 is built from 16 residues. J gave up 4 bases and V 3 bases, and 7 bases lay outside the gene matches. CDR3 in DNA: TGTGCCAGCTCACCTCGAGGACAGGGTGGTAATGAAAAACTGTTTTTT. Translated: CASSPRGQGGNEKLFF.

As for this clone: Other DNA sequences in this sample translate to the same CDR3. The CDR3 loop is CASSPSYEQYF. CDR3 bases: TGTGCCAGCAGCCCTTCCTACGAGCAGTACTTC. The V gene is TRBV11-2, the J gene TRBJ2-7, with D hard to call. CDR3 length equals 11 residues. V lost 5 bases, J lost 1 base, and 3 bases lay in between. From germline, CDR1 is SGHAT and CDR2 FQNNGV.

J is TRBJ1-5 and V is TRBV7-2; maybe TRBD1 (6 bases). Germline lookup yields CDR1 SGHTA and CDR2 FQGNSA. Trimming stripped 2 bases from V and 4 bases from J, with 12 bases between. This CDR3 contains 15 residues. The CDR3 DNA is TGTGCCAGCAGCTTAAGGGGGACGGCGAATCAGCCCCAGCATTTT. Translating it yields CASSLRGTANQPQHF.

The chain couples TRBV9 to TRBJ2-3; TRBD2 matches 13 bases. The CDR3 runs 17 residues. Germline loops: CDR1 SGDLS, CDR2 YYNGEE. The V gene end was trimmed by 0 bases and the J gene end by 2 bases; junction bases not matched to a gene: 3. CDR3 sequence: CASSVGGLAGYTDTQYF. The DNA for the CDR3 is TGTGCCAGCAGCGTAGGGGGACTAGCGGGATACACAGATACGCAGTATTTT.

This rearrangement joins TRBV7-2 to TRBJ2-2; D may be TRBD1 (5 bases). There are 15 residues in the CDR3. Trimming took off 5 bases at V and 2 bases at J, with 12 bases between the two ends. Germline V gene lookup returns CDR1 SGHTA and CDR2 FQGNSA. In DNA form, the CDR3 reads TGTGCCAGCAGCAAGACAGACTTAAACACCGGGGAGCTGTTTTTT. Amino acids: CASSKTDLNTGELFF.

The V call is TRBV24-1, the J call TRBJ2-5; possible D gene TRBD2, 6 bases. Germline V gives CDR1 KGHDR, CDR2 SFDVKD. The CDR3 covers 14 residues. V lost 3 bases, J lost 5 bases, and 12 bases lay in between. The CDR3 region has the DNA TGTGCCACCAGTGATGGCAAAGGGAGGGAGACCCAGTACTTC. Translating it yields CATSDGKGRETQYF.

The chain uses TRBV25-1 and TRBJ1-4, with a tentative D call TRBD1 (5 bases). Trimming pared 5 bases from V and 1 base from J, leaving 20 bases between. Per germline, CDR1 MGHDK and CDR2 SYGVNS. CDR3 length: 18 amino acids. This chain's CDR3 is CASSSSREGRGTNEKLFF. Here the CDR3 DNA reads TGTGCCAGCAGTTCTAGTCGGGAGGGAAGGGGAACTAATGAAAAACTGTTTTTT.

The rearrangement links TRBV11-2 to TRBJ1-5; the match to TRBD1 covers 12 bases. Germline values: CDR1 SGHAT, CDR2 FQNNGV. After removal of 5 bases from V and 6 bases from J, the junction contained 5 bases not matched to a gene. The length of the CDR3 is 15 residues. The CDR3 protein is CASSPGTGGLQPQHF. For the CDR3, the DNA is TGTGCCAGCAGCCCCGGGACAGGGGGCCTTCAGCCCCAGCATTTT.

The CDR3 region has the DNA TGTGCCAGAAGTCCCACAGGGGCCTCCCACACTAGCACAGATACGCAGTATTTT. It is translated as CARSPTGASHTSTDTQYF. This rearrangement joins TRBV5-3 to TRBJ2-3; 7 nucleotides align to TRBD1. TRBV5-3 belongs to the ORF category, with a function that is uncertain. The V gene end was trimmed by 5 bases and the J gene end by 0 bases; junction bases not matched to a gene: 15. The CDR3 is 18 amino acids.

CDR3 amino acids: CASSESSGVQETQYF. CDR3 bases: TGCGCCAGCAGCGAGTCTAGCGGCGTCCAAGAGACCCAGTACTTC. This chain connects TRBV5-1 to TRBJ2-5; 7 bases match TRBD2. CDR1 SGHRS and CDR2 YFSETQ come from the germline V gene. V was clipped by 4 bases and J by 1 base; unmatched bases: 7. The CDR3 extends over 15 amino acids.